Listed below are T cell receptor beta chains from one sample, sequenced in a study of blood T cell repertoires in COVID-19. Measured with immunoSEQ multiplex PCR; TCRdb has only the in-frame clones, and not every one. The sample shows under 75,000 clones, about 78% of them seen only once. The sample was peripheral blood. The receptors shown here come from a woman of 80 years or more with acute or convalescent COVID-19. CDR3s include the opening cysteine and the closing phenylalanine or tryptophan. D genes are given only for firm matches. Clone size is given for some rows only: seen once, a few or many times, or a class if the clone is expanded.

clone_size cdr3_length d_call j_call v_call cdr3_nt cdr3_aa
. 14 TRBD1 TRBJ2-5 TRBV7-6 TGTGCCAGCAGCTGGGGGACAGGCCAAGAGACCCAGTACTTC CASSWGTGQETQYF
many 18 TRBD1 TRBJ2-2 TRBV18 TGTGCCAGCTCACCTTCCCCCGGGACAGGGGGCGCGACCGGGGAGCTGTTTTTT CASSPSPGTGGATGELFF
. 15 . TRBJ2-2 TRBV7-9 TGTGCCAGCCCTGTCCCGGGAGCGGGCACCGGGGAGCTGTTTTTT CASPVPGAGTGELFF
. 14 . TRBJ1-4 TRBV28 TGTGCCAGCAAGACGACAGGCGTAAATGAAAAACTGTTTTTT CASKTTGVNEKLFF
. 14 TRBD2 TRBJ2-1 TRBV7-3 TGTGCCAGCAGCTTAGGGACTAGCGGCAATGAGCAGTTCTTC CASSLGTSGNEQFF
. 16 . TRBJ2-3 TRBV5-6 TGTGCCAGCAGCTTGTTGGGGGCGCGAAACACAGATACGCAGTATTTT CASSLLGARNTDTQYF
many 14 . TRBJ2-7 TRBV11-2 TGTGCCAGCAGTTACGACTCTGTCTCCTACGAGCAGTACTTC CASSYDSVSYEQYF
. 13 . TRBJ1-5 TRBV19 TGTGCCAGTAGTATCGTAGCCCATCAGCCCCAGCATTTT CASSIVAHQPQHF
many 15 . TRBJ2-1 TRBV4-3 TGCGCCAGCAGCCTGACAGGAATCTCCTACAATGAGCAGTTCTTC CASSLTGISYNEQFF
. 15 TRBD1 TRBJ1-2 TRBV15 TGTGCCACCAGCGGTAGGGACAGATTAAACTATGGCTACACCTTC CATSGRDRLNYGYTF
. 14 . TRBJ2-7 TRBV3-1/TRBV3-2 TGTGCCAGCAGCCAATATACGGGAGTATACGAGCAGTACTTC CASSQYTGVYEQYF
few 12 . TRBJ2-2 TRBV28 TGTGCCAGCAGGTTGGGCCACGGGGAGCTGTTTTTT CASRLGHGELFF
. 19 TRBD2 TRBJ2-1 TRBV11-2 TGTGCCAGCAGCTTAGATCGGGGAACTAGCGGGAGGGCCTACAATGAGCAGTTCTTC CASSLDRGTSGRAYNEQFF
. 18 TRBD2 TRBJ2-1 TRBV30 TGTGCCTCAAGACCCCTTAGCGGGAGGGCAAGAGATTACAATGAGCAGTTCTTC CASRPLSGRARDYNEQFF
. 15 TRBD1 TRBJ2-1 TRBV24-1 TGTGCCACCAGTGATCCTGGACAGGGGGCGGATGAGCAGTTCTTC CATSDPGQGADEQFF
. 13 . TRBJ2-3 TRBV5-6 TGTGCCAGCAGCTTCCCAGGGCGGGATACGCAGTATTTT CASSFPGRDTQYF
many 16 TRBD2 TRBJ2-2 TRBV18 TGTGCCAGCCCGAAGCCGACTAGCGCGAACACCGGGGAGCTGTTTTTT CASPKPTSANTGELFF
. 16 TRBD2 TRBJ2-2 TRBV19 TGTGCCAGTAGTACCCGGACTAGCGGGTTCACCGGGGAGCTGTTTTTT CASSTRTSGFTGELFF
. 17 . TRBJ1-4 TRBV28 TGTGCCAGCAGTCCTAGCTTCTCCGGGACCCAGGGGGAAAAACTGTTTTTT CASSPSFSGTQGEKLFF
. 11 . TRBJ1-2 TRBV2 TGTGCCGAAGGATCTCGGGATGGCTACACCTTC CAEGSRDGYTF
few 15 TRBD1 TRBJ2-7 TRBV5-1 TGCGCCAGCAGGGCCGGACAGGGTCCTCAATACGAGCAGTACTTC CASRAGQGPQYEQYF
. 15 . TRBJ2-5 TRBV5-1 TGCGCCAGCAGCTCAACAGGAGATTGGCAAGAGACCCAGTACTTC CASSSTGDWQETQYF
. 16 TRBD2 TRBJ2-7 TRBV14 TGTGCCAGCAGCCCGCGTAGCGGGATCAGCTCCTACGAGCAGTACTTC CASSPRSGISSYEQYF
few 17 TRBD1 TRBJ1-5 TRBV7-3 TGTGCCAGCAGCAACGGACAGGACAGGGAGGGCAATCAGCCCCAGCATTTT CASSNGQDREGNQPQHF
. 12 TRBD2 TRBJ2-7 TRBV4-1 TGCGCCAGCAGCAGCGGGGGCTACGAGCAGTACTTC CASSSGGYEQYF
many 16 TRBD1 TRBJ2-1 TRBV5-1 TGCGCCAGCAGCGCAGGGGACAGGAGGCTTTTCGATGAGCAGTTCTTC CASSAGDRRLFDEQFF
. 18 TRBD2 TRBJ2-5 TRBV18 TGTGCCAGCTCACCCCGTGCCGGGACTAGCGGGATACAAGAGACCCAGTACTTC CASSPRAGTSGIQETQYF
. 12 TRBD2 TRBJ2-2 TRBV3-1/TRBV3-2 TGTGCCAGCAGGCCTACTAGCGGGGGGCTGTTTTTT CASRPTSGGLFF
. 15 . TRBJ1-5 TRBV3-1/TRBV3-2 TGTGCCAGCAGCCAAAATCCCACGGGGAGCCAGCCCCAGCATTTT CASSQNPTGSQPQHF
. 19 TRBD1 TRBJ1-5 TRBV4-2 TGTGCCAGCAGCCAAGATCCCTCCCTAACAGGGGGTCGGACCCAGCCCCAGCATTTT CASSQDPSLTGGRTQPQHF
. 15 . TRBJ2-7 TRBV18 TGTGCCAGCTCACCCGACAGAGCCTCCTCCCTTAAGCAGTACTTC CASSPDRASSLKQYF
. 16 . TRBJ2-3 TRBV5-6 TGTGCCAGCAGCTCCCGGACTCTTAGAAGCACAGATACGCAGTATTTT CASSSRTLRSTDTQYF
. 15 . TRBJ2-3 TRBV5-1 TGCGCCAGCAGCGCAACAGCCGGTGGCGCAGATACGCAGTATTTT CASSATAGGADTQYF
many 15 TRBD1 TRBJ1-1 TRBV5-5 TGTGCCAGCAGCGGCACAGGGGACCCCGCCATTGAAGCTTTCTTT CASSGTGDPAIEAFF
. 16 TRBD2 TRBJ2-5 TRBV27 TGTGCCAGCAGTCCACTCGCGGCTCGAGCGGGGGAGACCCAGTACTTC CASSPLAARAGETQYF
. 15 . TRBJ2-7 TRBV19 TGTGCCAGTAGTATAGCCCAAGGAGGGCCCTACGAGCAGTACTTC CASSIAQGGPYEQYF
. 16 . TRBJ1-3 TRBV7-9 TGTGCCAGCAGCTTAGTCCTGAGCGGCTCTGGAAACACCATATATTTT CASSLVLSGSGNTIYF
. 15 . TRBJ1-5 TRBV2 TGTGCCAGCACCATCCAGGGACATAGAAATCAGCCCCAGCATTTT CASTIQGHRNQPQHF
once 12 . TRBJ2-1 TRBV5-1 TGCGCCAGCAGCCCTGACAGCTTAGAGCAGTTCTTC CASSPDSLEQFF
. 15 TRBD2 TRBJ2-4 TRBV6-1 TGTGCCAGCAGTGAGGGGACTAGCCGGCAAAGAGTTCAGTACTTC CASSEGTSRQRVQYF
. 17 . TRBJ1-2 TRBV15 TGTGCCACCAGCAGAGAAATCAGGGCAGGCCGTAACTATGGCTACACCTTC CATSREIRAGRNYGYTF
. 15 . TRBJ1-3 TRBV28 TGTGCCAGCAGTTTGGACAGTAGGAGGGGAAACACCATATATTTT CASSLDSRRGNTIYF